This note documents a single TCR beta chain sequence. The record originates from a study of blood T cell repertoires in COVID-19. Study details: T cells, B-cell-depleted T cells, or PBMCs supplied cDNA or gDNA.

Methods used by the authors: Reference gene primer amplification gave nucleated cell count estimates. Sequencing was performed with immunoSEQ multiplex PCR; in TCRdb, only in-frame clones are kept and a portion is missing. V and J calls plus clone size are reproduced from that table; the DNA served to infer D and trimming. The sample includes some 58,000 clones, more than 80% seen only once; the top ten take 25% to 40%. The CDR3 has 16 amino acids. Germline V CDR1 and CDR2: LNHNV, YYDKDF (reference sequence). V dropped 0 bases and J dropped 0 bases, with 11 bases sitting between them. V is TRBV15 and J is TRBJ1-1; TRBD1 is a possible D gene (5 bases). Source material: peripheral blood. This sequence was found in a man in his fifties or sixties with COVID-19, enrolled during active disease. For the CDR3, the DNA is TGTGCCACCAGCAGAGATCGGGGGACCTTGAACACTGAAGCTTTCTTT. It specifies CATSRDRGTLNTEAFF.